The 20 T cell receptor beta chains in this list originate from one sample, sequenced in a study of blood T cells in healthy people across ages. A J-beta primer mix and a sample-barcoded 5' primer were used in a second PCR of roughly 6 to 12 cycles. TCRdb reprocessed the 5' RACE reads with MiXCR, giving one entry per CDR3 protein. This repertoire shows 650,000 to 800,000 distinct CDR3 sequences, around 42% found once; its top ten account for roughly 19%. Sequenced: blood. The source is a man in his sixties in good health.

The gene calls are TRBV20-1 and TRBJ2-3; unclear D gene. V was pared by 4 bases and J by 2 bases, with 10 bases between. The CDR3 runs 13 residues. Germline CDR1 is DFQATT and CDR2 is SNEGSKA (reference sequence). The DNA for the CDR3 is TGCAGTGCTATCCGGGCACACACAGATACGCAGTATTTT. It yields the protein CSAIRAHTDTQYF.

This chain connects TRBV10-3 to TRBJ1-1, with D unresolved. V dropped 4 bases and J dropped 0 bases, with 6 bases sitting between them. CDR3 size: 13 residues. Germline assignment: CDR1 ENHRY and CDR2 SYGVKD. This chain's CDR3 is CAISVVMNTEAFF. DNA of the CDR3: TGTGCCATCAGTGTGGTTATGAACACTGAAGCTTTCTTT.

This sequence joins TRBV11-1 and TRBJ1-1; maybe TRBD1 (5 bases). CDR1 SGHAT and CDR2 FQDESV come from the germline V gene (reference sequence). The CDR3 loop spans 14 amino acids. Trimming shortened V by 5 bases and J by 5 bases, and 15 bases separated the two germline ends. The DNA of the CDR3 is TGTGCCAGCAGCCCTCGGGGGATAGGAACTGAAGCTTTCTTT. Translation: CASSPRGIGTEAFF.

The chain couples TRBV10-3 to TRBJ2-3, with D hard to call. CDR3 size: 11 residues. The germline V gene has CDR1 ENHRY and CDR2 SYGVKD. Trimming removed 6 bases at V and 4 bases at J, with 5 bases between. CDR3 DNA sequence: TGTGCCATCAGCGGAGCAGATACGCAGTATTTT. Amino acids: CAISGADTQYF.

This clonotype came up a few times. The rearrangement links TRBV20-1 to TRBJ2-5; perhaps TRBD2 as D (6 bases). Trimming left V 6 bases short and J 2 bases short, with 13 bases between. Germline CDR1 and CDR2: DFQATT and SNEGSKA (reference sequence). The CDR3 spans 13 residues. CDR3: CSAISGSQETQYF. The CDR3 bases are TGCAGTGCAATTAGCGGAAGTCAAGAGACCCAGTACTTC.

The V and J genes are TRBV2 and TRBJ2-1; D gene ambiguous. Germline assignment: CDR1 SNHLY and CDR2 FYNNEI. There are 13 residues in the CDR3. Trimming cost V 8 bases and J 3 bases, with 11 bases left between them. CDR3 in amino acids: CASYGGDYNEQFF. DNA of the CDR3: TGTGCCAGCTACGGCGGCGACTACAATGAGCAGTTCTTC.

The rearrangement joins TRBV9 to TRBJ2-3; 9 nucleotides line up with TRBD2. This CDR3 spans 16 amino acids. CDR1 SGDLS and CDR2 YYNGEE come from the germline V gene. J gave up 0 bases and V 2 bases, and 4 bases lay outside the gene matches. The CDR3 reads CASSVGGTSSTDTQYF. CDR3 DNA: TGTGCCAGCAGCGTCGGGGGGACTAGCAGCACAGATACGCAGTATTTT.

This clonotype was observed many times. V and J are TRBV21-1 and TRBJ2-7; the table's D gene call, TRBD1, was not cross checked with the DNA. TRBV21-1 constitutes a pseudogene. The CDR3 is 13 amino acids. The CDR3 protein is CASSNRVSYEQYF. The CDR3 DNA is TGTGCCAGCAGCAATCGCGTCTCCTACGAGCAGTACTTC.

V usage is TRBV9 and J usage is TRBJ2-6; possible D gene TRBD1, 5 bases. The V end was cut by 5 bases, the J end by 2 bases, with 17 bases between. This CDR3 comprises 17 residues. Germline values: CDR1 SGDLS, CDR2 YYNGEE. In DNA form, the CDR3 reads TGTGCCAGCAGTCATGGTTTCAGGGTTACTGGGGCCAACGTCCTGACTTTC. It encodes CASSHGFRVTGANVLTF.

To note about this clonotype: A junction end diverges from the germline sequence, so it may reflect a read error. This sequence joins TRBV4-3 and TRBJ1-6; D is uncertain. Germline CDR1 and CDR2: LGHNA and YSLEER. The CDR3 totals 15 residues. The CDR3 DNA reads as TGCGCCAGCAGCCTTAACGGGAACGGTAATTCACCCCCCCACTTT. Its translation: CASSLNGNGNSPPHF.

The V call is TRBV7-3, the J call TRBJ2-7; 7 bases map to TRBD1. The CDR3 runs 15 residues. The germline gives CDR1 SGHTA, CDR2 FQGTGA. V was pared by 2 bases and J by 7 bases, with 11 bases of the junction left unmatched. CDR3 residues: CASSLDGGQRGEQYF. DNA of the CDR3: TGTGCCAGCAGCTTAGATGGGGGACAGAGGGGAGAGCAGTACTTC.

This clonotype was observed a handful of times. CDR3 amino acids: CSAPRQGAETQYF. CDR3 nucleotide sequence: TGCAGTGCTCCCAGGCAGGGGGCAGAGACCCAGTACTTC. This chain links TRBV20-1 with TRBJ2-5, with 8 positions matching TRBD1. This CDR3 region has 13 residues. The J segment lost 4 bases and the V segment lost 5 bases, leaving 6 bases of the junction unmatched. The germline CDR1 and CDR2 sequences are DFQATT and SNEGSKA (reference sequence).

This clonotype occurred a few times. V usage is TRBV24-1 and J usage is TRBJ2-7; D possibly corresponds to TRBD2 (5 bases). Germline lookup yields CDR1 KGHDR and CDR2 SFDVKD. V was trimmed by 2 bases and J by 1 base, leaving 11 bases between them. The CDR3 has 15 amino acids. The CDR3 region is CATSDSQPGSYEQYF. The CDR3 coding sequence is TGTGCCACCAGTGATTCCCAGCCGGGGTCCTACGAGCAGTACTTC.

This clonotype was seen a handful of times. The chain uses TRBV6-1 and TRBJ1-5, with 8 bases that match TRBD1. V dropped 3 bases and J dropped 7; count of bases not matched to a gene: 5. The CDR3 sequence is 14 residues long. Germline loops: CDR1 MNHNS, CDR2 SASEGT. The CDR3 DNA reads as TGTGCCAGCAGTGAGACAGGGGTCCGCCAGCCCCAGCATTTT. Protein: CASSETGVRQPQHF.

The CDR3 nucleotides are TGTGCCAGCAGCAAAGCAAGGAATTTAGGGACAGGGGATCTAAGCTCCTATAATTCACCCCTCCACTTT. Translated, it gives CASSKARNLGTGDLSSYNSPLHF. The chain couples TRBV21-1 to TRBJ1-6; the table's D call of TRBD1 was not tested on the DNA. TRBV21-1 is flagged as a pseudogene. This CDR3 is 23 amino acids long.

V is TRBV6-2 or TRBV6-3 and J is TRBJ2-7; 9 bases fit TRBD1. Germline values: CDR1 MNHEY, CDR2 SVGEGT. The V gene end was trimmed by 4 bases and the J gene end by 7 bases; junction bases not matched to a gene: 8. The CDR3 extends over 14 amino acids. The CDR3 protein is CASSSEQGASEQYF. The CDR3 nucleotides read TGTGCCAGCAGTTCCGAACAGGGGGCTAGTGAGCAGTACTTC.

This clonotype has only a few counts. The genes are TRBV7-9 and TRBJ2-1; D may correspond to TRBD1 or TRBD2 (6 bases each). The CDR3 runs 14 residues. Trimming took off 6 bases at V and 7 bases at J, with 16 bases between the two ends. Germline V lookup: CDR1 SEHNR, CDR2 FQNEAQ (reference sequence). The CDR3 DNA follows: TGTGCCAGCAGGGGACGGGGGCCCCAAAATGAGCAGTTCTTC. Its protein is CASRGRGPQNEQFF.

This chain joins TRBV3-1 and TRBJ2-5, with 14 bases fitting TRBD2. The J segment lost 2 bases and the V segment lost 6 bases, leaving 5 bases of the junction unmatched. CDR3 size: 16 residues. Germline CDR1 is LGHDT and CDR2 is YNNKEL (reference sequence). The CDR3 sequence is CASSRTSGGPQETQYF. The CDR3 DNA sequence: TGTGCCAGCAGTCGGACTAGCGGGGGGCCGCAAGAGACCCAGTACTTC.

This clonotype came up once. Germline and junction disagree at one end, which may indicate a read error. The chain has TRBV14 and TRBJ1-2, with D perhaps matching TRBD1 (5 bases). Germline-derived CDR1 and CDR2 are SGHDN and FVKESK. The CDR3 is 16 amino acids. In DNA form, the CDR3 reads TGTGCCAGCAGCCAAGATACCGGGGGTGGGAACTATGGCTGCACCTTC. This sequence encodes CASSQDTGGGNYGCTF.

The chain combines TRBV29-1 with TRBJ2-1; the match to TRBD1 covers 10 bases. The ends lost 3 bases at V and 4 bases at J; junction bases unmatched: 6. CDR3 size: 15 residues. CDR1 is SQVTM, CDR2 ANQGSEA, per germline. Written as DNA, the CDR3 is TGCAGCGTTGACTACCGGACAGGGGGTTACAATGAGCAGTTCTTC. It specifies CSVDYRTGGYNEQFF.